The 24 T cell receptor beta chains below all came from one sample that was sequenced in a study of blood T cell repertoires in COVID-19. Clones were sequenced by immunoSEQ multiplex PCR, and TCRdb holds only the in-frame ones, with some missing. The sample includes about 140,000 clones, around 84% of them seen just once. Sequences were obtained from peripheral blood. Receptors originate from a human donor in a cohort sampled during active COVID-19.

The chain joins TRBV5-3 to TRBJ2-1; 8 bases are a match to TRBD2. TRBV5-3 is placed among ORFs of uncertain function. The CDR3 totals 16 residues. V lost 1 base and J lost 5; bases outside the gene matches: 8. The CDR3 DNA sequence: TGTGCCAGAAGCTTGTCCAGCGGGAGTACCCACAATGAGCAGTTCTTC. Translated, it gives CARSLSSGSTHNEQFF.

The chain couples TRBV2 to TRBJ2-7; D gene uncertain. V lost 8 bases, J lost 0 bases, and 8 bases lay in between. The germline gives CDR1 SNHLY, CDR2 FYNNEI. The CDR3 length is 12 residues. The chain's CDR3 is CASLQISYEQYF. The CDR3, as DNA: TGTGCCAGCCTGCAGATCTCCTACGAGCAGTACTTC. The whole variable domain, remainder taken from reference TRBV2 and TRBJ2-7, is EPEVTQTPSHQVTQMGQEVILRCVPISNHLYFYWYRQILGQKVEFLVSFYNNEISEKSEIFDDQFSVERPDGSNFTLKIRSTKLEDSAMYFCASLQISYEQYFGPGTRLTVT.

Relative to its sample, this clone is medium-sized. V gene TRBV28 combines with J gene TRBJ2-7, with D maybe TRBD2 (5 bases). Germline V CDR1 and CDR2: MDHEN, SYDVKM. The CDR3 loop spans 14 amino acids. V was cut by 3 bases and J by 7 bases, with 16 bases left in between. The CDR3 nucleotides read TGTGCCAGCAGTTTCCTCGGACTGGAAAGTGAGCAGTACTTC. Its protein product is CASSFLGLESEQYF.

This chain joins TRBV5-6 and TRBJ2-7; D may be TRBD2 (7 bases). V lost 3 bases, J lost 1 base, and 11 bases lay in between. CDR3 length: 14 residues. Germline loops: CDR1 SGHDT, CDR2 YYEEEE. CDR3 nucleotide sequence: TGTGCCAGCAGCTGGGGGCGGGGGTCCTACGAGCAGTACTTC. Amino acid sequence: CASSWGRGSYEQYF.

The V and J genes are TRBV11-3 and TRBJ2-1, with TRBD2 matching over 11 bases. Germline V gene lookup returns CDR1 SGHNT and CDR2 YENEEA. V gave up 5 bases and J gave up 4 bases; unmatched junction bases: 4. This CDR3 comprises 15 residues. CDR3 sequence (DNA): TGTGCCAGCAGCACGACTAGCGGGGTGTACAATGAGCAGTTCTTC. Protein: CASSTTSGVYNEQFF. The full variable domain, its missing parts supplied by reference TRBV11-3 and TRBJ2-1, is EAGVVQSPRYKIIEKKQPVAFWCNPISGHNTLYWYLQNLGQGPELLIRYENEEAVDDSQLPKDRFSAERLKGVDSTLKIQPAELGDSAVYLCASSTTSGVYNEQFFGPGTRLTVL.

The genes are TRBV18 and TRBJ1-3, with D unresolved. Germline V gene data show CDR1 as KGHSH and CDR2 as LQKENI. The CDR3 is 15 residues long. Trimming shortened V by 3 bases and J by 7 bases, and 16 bases separated the two germline ends. DNA for the CDR3: TGTGCCAGCTCACCTCTGACGGTCAGGTGGAACACCATATATTTT. It translates to CASSPLTVRWNTIYF. The full variable domain, rest sourced from reference TRBV18 and TRBJ1-3, is NAGVMQNPRHLVRRRGQEARLRCSPMKGHSHVYWYRQLPEEGLKFMVYLQKENIIDESGMPKERFSAEFPKEGPSILRIQQVVRGDSAAYFCASSPLTVRWNTIYFGEGSWLTVV.

The chain couples TRBV7-9 to TRBJ2-5; 7 bases agree with TRBD1. Germline V gene lookup returns CDR1 SEHNR and CDR2 FQNEAQ (reference sequence). The trim removed 3 bases at V and 7 bases at J, leaving 2 bases unmatched. There are 12 residues in the CDR3. The CDR3 nucleotides read TGTGCCAGCAGCTTCGAGGGGGCGACCCAGTACTTC. As protein: CASSFEGATQYF.

This chain uses TRBV27 with TRBJ1-2; a weak D match, TRBD1 (5 bases). The ends were cut back, 6 bases at V and 8 bases at J, with 19 bases in the middle. Germline V CDR1 and CDR2: MNHEY, SMNVEV (reference sequence). The CDR3 runs 14 residues. Here the CDR3 reads CASRSGTVISGYTF. CDR3 nucleotides: TGTGCCAGCAGATCCGGGACTGTGATTTCGGGCTACACCTTC.

The chain has TRBV2 and TRBJ1-4; the match to TRBD1 covers 10 bases. V shed 6 bases, J shed 1 base, and the junction held 2 bases outside the gene matches. Germline V lookup: CDR1 SNHLY, CDR2 FYNNEI. The CDR3 is made up of 15 amino acids. The CDR3 spells CASSRDRGTNEKLFF. The CDR3 bases are TGTGCCAGCAGCCGGGACAGGGGAACTAATGAAAAACTGTTTTTT.

The chain employs TRBV27 and TRBJ2-5; 10 nucleotides line up with TRBD1. This CDR3 is 16 amino acids long. CDR1 is MNHEY and CDR2 is SMNVEV in the germline V gene (reference sequence). Trimming cost V 5 bases and J 2 bases; bases outside gene matches: 8. The CDR3 nucleotides are TGTGCCAGCAGTATAACCGGGACAGGGGTACAAGAGACCCAGTACTTC. Its protein product is CASSITGTGVQETQYF.

V and J are TRBV5-1 and TRBJ2-7; tentatively, D is TRBD1 (5 bases). The CDR3 is made up of 14 amino acids. V dropped 0 bases and J dropped 2 bases, with 9 bases sitting between them. CDR1 is SGHRS and CDR2 is YFSETQ in the germline V gene. CDR3 sequence reads: CASSLEQDPYEQYF. The CDR3 nucleotides read TGCGCCAGCAGCTTGGAACAGGACCCCTACGAGCAGTACTTC.

The rearrangement uses TRBV28 and TRBJ2-7; D uncertain. Germline V CDR1 and CDR2: MDHEN, SYDVKM. This CDR3 has 15 amino acids. V lost 2 bases to trimming and J lost 0 bases, with 11 bases between them. The CDR3 sequence: CASSLISRVSYEQYF. The DNA for the CDR3 is TGTGCCAGCAGTTTAATATCGCGTGTCTCCTACGAGCAGTACTTC. The entire variable domain, with the rest obtained from reference TRBV28 and TRBJ2-7, is as follows: DVKVTQSSRYLVKRTGEKVFLECVQDMDHENMFWYRQDPGLGLRLIYFSYDVKMKEKGDIPEGYSVSREKKERFSLILESASTNQTSMYLCASSLISRVSYEQYFGPGTRLTVT.

This chain links TRBV11-2 with TRBJ1-2; D is undetermined. Trimming left V 4 bases short and J 1 base short, with 4 bases between. This CDR3 contains 12 residues. From germline, CDR1 is SGHAT and CDR2 FQNNGV. The CDR3 DNA is TGTGCCAGCAGCTCACTTAACTATGGCTACACCTTC. Translated: CASSSLNYGYTF. Based on the CDR3 plus reference TRBV11-2 and TRBJ1-2, the full variable domain is EAGVAQSPRYKIIEKRQSVAFWCNPISGHATLYWYQQILGQGPKLLIQFQNNGVVDDSQLPKDRFSAERLKGVDSTLKIQPAKLEDSAVYLCASSSLNYGYTFGSGTRLTVV.

The rearrangement uses TRBV6-1 and TRBJ2-1; TRBD1 aligns across 8 bases. The germline V gene encodes CDR1 MNHNS and CDR2 SASEGT. The CDR3 consists of 16 residues. The V and J ends lost 4 bases and 2 bases, in that order; junction bases with no gene match: 7. CDR3 residues: CASSARDRSPYNEQFF. CDR3 nucleotide sequence: TGTGCCAGCAGTGCACGGGACAGGAGCCCCTACAATGAGCAGTTCTTC.

This clone was counted a single time. The chain carries TRBV2 and TRBJ2-3, with a tentative D call TRBD2 (5 bases). This CDR3 has 14 amino acids. V was pared by 6 bases and J by 5 bases, with 15 bases between. Germline-derived CDR1 and CDR2 are SNHLY and FYNNEI. CDR3 coding DNA: TGTGCCAGCAGGGCCCTCCAGCGGCAAGATACGCAGTATTTT. Protein: CASRALQRQDTQYF.

This rearrangement joins TRBV5-1 to TRBJ2-3; no clear D. This CDR3 has 14 amino acids. Germline CDR1 SGHRS, CDR2 YFSETQ. Trimming pared 3 bases from V and 0 bases from J, leaving 8 bases between. Here the CDR3 DNA reads TGCGCCAGCAGCTCACTTTCTAGCACAGATACGCAGTATTTT. Translating it yields CASSSLSSTDTQYF. Looking up the rest from reference TRBV5-1 and TRBJ2-3 gives the full variable domain: KAGVTQTPRYLIKTRGQQVTLSCSPISGHRSVSWYQQTPGQGLQFLFEYFSETQRNKGNFPGRFSGRQFSNSRSEMNVSTLELGDSALYLCASSSLSSTDTQYFGPGTRLTVL.

The genes are TRBV20-1 and TRBJ2-1, with no clear D. This CDR3 is 11 amino acids long. V was cut by 6 bases and J by 10 bases, with 13 bases left in between. Germline V gives CDR1 DFQATT, CDR2 SNEGSKA (reference sequence). CDR3 in amino acids: CSAAYPPEQFF. The CDR3 DNA sequence: TGCAGTGCCGCCTATCCCCCGGAGCAGTTCTTC.

Only one count was recorded for this clone. This chain links TRBV19 with TRBJ2-3; a weak D match, TRBD1 (5 bases). The CDR3 runs to 13 residues. Germline V gene lookup returns CDR1 LNHDA and CDR2 SQIVND (reference sequence). The V end lost 5 bases, the J end lost 1 base, and 7 bases lay between the germline ends. CDR3 residues: CASSARGTDTQYF. CDR3 coding DNA: TGTGCCAGTAGTGCCAGGGGCACAGATACGCAGTATTTT.

The chain carries TRBV27 and TRBJ1-3; D is perhaps TRBD1 (5 bases). Germline lookup yields CDR1 MNHEY and CDR2 SMNVEV (reference sequence). With 2 bases removed from V and 4 bases from J, the gap between germline ends came to 12 bases. There are 15 residues in the CDR3. DNA for the CDR3: TGTGCCAGCAGTTTACAAGGGGAAGGCGGAAACACCATATATTTT. Its protein is CASSLQGEGGNTIYF.

This clone occurred a few times. The chain joins TRBV3-1 (or the pseudogene TRBV3-2) to TRBJ2-4; TRBD2 is a possible D gene (5 bases). This CDR3 contains 17 residues. Germline values: CDR1 LGHDT, CDR2 YNNKEL (reference sequence). V lost 1 base, J lost 0 bases, and 13 bases lay in between. The CDR3 protein is CASSQALDGVAKNIQYF. For the CDR3, the DNA is TGTGCCAGCAGCCAAGCCCTGGACGGGGTAGCCAAAAACATTCAGTACTTC.

DNA for the CDR3: TGTGCCAGCAGTTTTGAGGTGGAGGGCAATCAGCCCCAGCATTTT. Its protein product is CASSFEVEGNQPQHF. This chain joins TRBV28 and TRBJ1-5, with D hard to call. CDR3 length equals 15 residues. Trimming took 3 bases from V and 2 from J, leaving 11 bases between them. Germline lookup yields CDR1 MDHEN and CDR2 SYDVKM.

This sequence joins TRBV5-6 and TRBJ1-2, with 9 bases identical to TRBD1. Germline V CDR1 and CDR2: SGHDT, YYEEEE. The ends lost 5 bases at V and 4 bases at J; junction bases unmatched: 12. The CDR3 covers 16 residues. CDR3 nucleotides: TGTGCCAGCAGTCGCACGGGGACAGGGAGGCTCTATGGCTACACCTTC. Amino acid sequence: CASSRTGTGRLYGYTF. The full variable domain, its missing parts supplied by reference TRBV5-6 and TRBJ1-2, is DAGVTQSPTHLIKTRGQQVTLRCSPKSGHDTVSWYQQALGQGPQFIFQYYEEEERQRGNFPDRFSGHQFPNYSSELNVNALLLGDSALYLCASSRTGTGRLYGYTFGSGTRLTVV.

The chain carries TRBV27 and TRBJ2-5; 9 nucleotides agree with TRBD1. The CDR3 covers 16 residues. Germline loops: CDR1 MNHEY, CDR2 SMNVEV (reference sequence). J lost 0 bases, V lost 6 bases, and 8 bases had no gene match. The CDR3: CASSPIDRGYQETQYF. The CDR3 bases are TGTGCCAGCAGCCCGATCGACAGGGGGTACCAAGAGACCCAGTACTTC.

The chain combines TRBV29-1 with TRBJ2-5, with D possibly matching TRBD1 (5 bases). Deletions cut 7 bases from V and 4 bases from J, with 19 bases between. The CDR3 has 14 residues. Germline V gene lookup returns CDR1 SQVTM and CDR2 ANQGSEA. In DNA form, the CDR3 reads TGCAGCGGGCTACTCGACAGACTCCCAGAGACCCAGTACTTC. Translated, it gives CSGLLDRLPETQYF.